These T cell receptor beta chains were read from a single sample in a study of blood T cell repertoires in COVID-19. Data came from immunoSEQ multiplex PCR; TCRdb stores just in-frame clones and leaves some out. Here the sample spans under 250,000 clones, 80% being singletons. Sequenced: peripheral blood. The receptors were gathered from a woman aged 70-85 years with acute or convalescent COVID-19. CDR3s include the opening cysteine and the closing phenylalanine or tryptophan. The order of the fields is J gene, V gene, clone size, D gene, CDR3 DNA, CDR3 protein. A D gene is named only where the DNA matches it firmly. Rows give clone size only sometimes, using once, few, many, or a class for an expanded clone.

TRBJ2-5,TRBV1,NA,NA,TGCACCAGCAGCCACCGGGAACAAGAGACCCAGTACTTC,CTSSHREQETQYF
TRBJ2-1,TRBV18,once,TRBD2,TGTGCCAGTGTAGCGGGAGGAGGAATGGATGAGCAGTTCTTC,CASVAGGGMDEQFF
TRBJ2-7,TRBV7-2,NA,NA,TGTGCCAGCAGCGGTGGTGTGGCAGGGGAATCGTACGAGCAGTACTTC,CASSGGVAGESYEQYF
TRBJ2-7,TRBV28,NA,TRBD2,TGTGCCAGCAGTCACCGACTAGCGAGATCCTACGAGCAGTACTTC,CASSHRLARSYEQYF
TRBJ2-4,TRBV5-6,NA,NA,TGTGCCAGCAGTCCGGGGTGGGGAGTTAACATTCAGTACTTC,CASSPGWGVNIQYF
TRBJ1-6,TRBV6-5,NA,NA,TGTGCCAGCAGTTACGGACAGCAACATAATTCACCCCTCCACTTT,CASSYGQQHNSPLHF
TRBJ1-3,TRBV2,NA,NA,TGTGCCAGCAGTGCTGGGGGGAACACCATATATTTT,CASSAGGNTIYF
TRBJ2-1,TRBV25-1,NA,NA,TGTGCCTCGGGACTGTACAATGAGCAGTTCTTC,CASGLYNEQFF
TRBJ2-7,TRBV5-5,NA,TRBD2,TGTGCCAGCAGCCAACGGGGCGGGAGCAGCTACGAGCAGTACTTC,CASSQRGGSSYEQYF
TRBJ1-5,TRBV6-5,NA,TRBD1,TGTGCCAGCAGTTACACAGGGGAACAGCCCCAGCATTTT,CASSYTGEQPQHF
TRBJ2-1,TRBV7-2,NA,TRBD2,TGTGCCAGCAGCCCGCCGGGTAGCGGGATTTACAATGAGCAGTTCTTC,CASSPPGSGIYNEQFF
TRBJ2-2,TRBV27,few,NA,TGTGCCAGCAGTTTATTAGCGTTCACCGGGGAGCTGTTTTTT,CASSLLAFTGELFF
TRBJ1-2,TRBV5-4,NA,TRBD1,TGTGCCAGCAGCCCACGAGGACAGGGAAGCTATGGCTACACCTTC,CASSPRGQGSYGYTF
TRBJ2-3,TRBV24-1,NA,TRBD2,TGTGCCACCAGTGGGGTAGTAGCGGGGGATACGCAGTATTTT,CATSGVVAGDTQYF
TRBJ1-6,TRBV27,NA,TRBD1,TGTGCCAGCAGGATGGACAGGGTGAATTCACCCCTCCACTTT,CASRMDRVNSPLHF
TRBJ1-3,TRBV6-1,NA,NA,TGTGCCAGCAGTGGAATACAGGGTTTGGGCTCTGGAAACACCATATATTTT,CASSGIQGLGSGNTIYF
TRBJ1-4,TRBV28,NA,NA,TGTGCCAGCAGTTCCCCCCGGACTGAGCCTGAAAAACTGTTTTTT,CASSSPRTEPEKLFF
TRBJ2-5,TRBV6-5,NA,TRBD2,TGTGCCAGCAGTTACACGGGACTAGCGGGAGAGGAGACCCAGTACTTC,CASSYTGLAGEETQYF
TRBJ1-4,TRBV28,NA,NA,TGTGCCAGCAAAACAGGGAACGTGCGTGAAAAACTGTTTTTT,CASKTGNVREKLFF
TRBJ1-5,TRBV19,NA,NA,TGTGCCAGTAGTCCTCTCCGGGACACAGACAATCAGCCCCAGCATTTT,CASSPLRDTDNQPQHF
TRBJ2-3,TRBV9,NA,TRBD2,TGTGCCAGCAGCGTAGGAGTTAGCGGGGGCACAGATACGCAGTATTTT,CASSVGVSGGTDTQYF
TRBJ2-7,TRBV27,NA,NA,TGTGCCAGTAAAGTGGGGGTAGCGGAGGGTTACGAGCAGTACTTC,CASKVGVAEGYEQYF
TRBJ2-2,TRBV5-1,NA,NA,TGCGCCAGCAGCGTACAGCCAGGGGACACCGGGGAGCTGTTTTTT,CASSVQPGDTGELFF
TRBJ2-2,TRBV24-1,few,NA,TGTGCCACCAGTGATCCCCTACGGCTGTTTTTT,CATSDPLRLFF
TRBJ1-2,TRBV10-3,NA,TRBD1,TGTGCCATCCGTGACCGACAGGGAAGTGAAGATGGCTACACCTTC,CAIRDRQGSEDGYTF
TRBJ2-1,TRBV11-2,NA,TRBD2,TGTGCCAGCAGTGGTGGAGCGGGGCAATACAATGAGCAGTTCTTC,CASSGGAGQYNEQFF
TRBJ2-2,TRBV7-9,NA,TRBD1,TGTGCCAGCAGCACTATGACAGGGCGCACCGGGGAGCTGTTTTTT,CASSTMTGRTGELFF
TRBJ2-1,TRBV11-2,once,NA,TGTGCCAGCAGCCACAGGGATGACGAGCAGTTCTTC,CASSHRDDEQFF
TRBJ1-4,TRBV18,NA,NA,TGTGCCAGCTCACCTTTACAGAATACTAATGAAAAACTGTTTTTT,CASSPLQNTNEKLFF
TRBJ2-7,TRBV6-4,NA,TRBD2,TGTGCCAGCAGCCCTAGCGGGAGCGTCTACGAGCAGTACTTC,CASSPSGSVYEQYF
TRBJ2-1,TRBV10-1,NA,NA,TGCGCCAGCAGTGAGTCGGGCGGGAAGAACTACAATGAGCAGTTCTTC,CASSESGGKNYNEQFF
TRBJ2-2,TRBV7-3,NA,TRBD2,TGTGCCAGCAGTCCCCGGACTAGCGGGAGTTCCGGGGAGCTGTTTTTT,CASSPRTSGSSGELFF
TRBJ1-1,TRBV5-1,NA,NA,TGCGCCAGCAGCTTGGCCCTGGGACTCGAAGCTTTCTTT,CASSLALGLEAFF
TRBJ1-4,TRBV30,NA,NA,TGTGCCTGGAGTGTAGCGGGAAGCAGCGATGAAAAACTGTTTTTT,CAWSVAGSSDEKLFF
TRBJ2-2,TRBV1,once,NA,TGCACCAGCAGCCAAGAGCGGGAGGGCCGAGCCGGGGAGCTGTTTTTT,CTSSQEREGRAGELFF
TRBJ1-3,TRBV27,once,NA,TGTGCCAGCAGTCCTCGGGGGGGCTCTGGAAACACCATATATTTT,CASSPRGGSGNTIYF
TRBJ2-1,TRBV20-1,NA,NA,TGCAGTGCTCACCCAGGGAGGGAGCAGTTCTTC,CSAHPGREQFF
TRBJ2-7,TRBV5-5,few,NA,TGTGCCAGCAGCCCCGCTGAGGACAGAGGGATCTACGAGCAGTACTTC,CASSPAEDRGIYEQYF
TRBJ1-5,TRBV21-1,NA,NA,TGTGCCAGCAGCAAAGTAGGGGACAGGGGTCCCCATCAGCCCCAGCATTTT,CASSKVGDRGPHQPQHF
TRBJ2-7,TRBV27,NA,NA,TGTGCCAGCAGTTTGTTACGGGCAGGGGTAGGCGAGCAGTACTTC,CASSLLRAGVGEQYF